The 26 T cell receptor beta chains below all came from one sample that was sequenced in a study of shared clonotypes between healthy human individuals. This table comes from immunoSEQ multiplex PCR, and its TCRdb copy is limited to in-frame clones, with some not included. The sample holds millions of clones, around 90% seen once. Input material: naive CD4+ T cells sorted from blood. Regarding subset: CD45RA+ positively selected. These receptors came from a man aged 18 to 35 in good health.

The chain uses TRBV7-3 and TRBJ2-3; D might be TRBD2 (7 bases). With 5 bases removed from V and 2 bases from J, the gap between germline ends came to 17 bases. Germline V gene data show CDR1 as SGHTA and CDR2 as FQGTGA. This CDR3 contains 16 residues. The CDR3 is CASSRSRGPLTDTQYF. The CDR3 DNA is TGTGCCAGCAGCCGGTCGCGGGGGCCACTCACAGATACGCAGTATTTT.

The chain combines TRBV5-6 with TRBJ1-6, with D possibly matching TRBD1 (6 bases). With 0 bases removed from V and 9 bases from J, the gap between germline ends came to 13 bases. This CDR3 is built from 15 residues. CDR1 SGHDT and CDR2 YYEEEE come from the germline V gene. The CDR3 DNA reads as TGTGCCAGCAGCTTGGGACAGGTACTGTCTTCACCCCTCCACTTT. Its translation is CASSLGQVLSSPLHF.

This clone was observed once. CDR3: CASSYSDRMGDTQYF. The CDR3 DNA reads TGTGCCAGCAGTTATTCGGACAGGATGGGAGATACGCAGTATTTT. The genes are TRBV6-5 and TRBJ2-3; 7 nucleotides line up with TRBD1. The CDR3 totals 15 residues. The V and J ends lost 3 bases and 5 bases, in that order; junction bases with no gene match: 8. From germline, CDR1 is MNHEY and CDR2 SVGAGI.

The chain is built from TRBV6-1 and TRBJ1-4; D is unresolved. This CDR3 is built from 12 residues. Deletions cut 3 bases from V and 11 bases from J, with 10 bases between. The germline V gene encodes CDR1 MNHNS and CDR2 SASEGT. Here the CDR3 DNA reads TGTGCCAGCAGTGAGGCCGACCGGAAACTGTTTTTT. Translating gives CASSEADRKLFF.

Points on this clone: A read error is possible here, since a much larger clone lies one base away. Other DNA sequences from this sample encode an identical CDR3 as well. The chain uses TRBV5-6 and TRBJ2-5, with D unresolved. V lost 2 bases to trimming and J lost 5 bases, with 4 bases between them. The CDR3 has 11 residues. Germline V CDR1 and CDR2: SGHDT, YYEEEE. The chain's CDR3 is CASSLRETQYF. For the CDR3, the DNA is TGTGCCAGCAGCTTACGGGAGACCCAGTACTTC.

The table lists this clone with a count of one. Other DNA sequences in this sample translate to the same CDR3. The chain combines TRBV4-1 with TRBJ2-1, with TRBD2 matching over 9 bases. The CDR3 is 16 residues long. V trimming: 3 bases; J trimming: 0 bases; junction bases outside the gene matches: 3. The germline gives CDR1 MGHRA, CDR2 YSYEKL. The CDR3 DNA follows: TGCGCCAGCAGCCAGGAGACTAGCGGCTCCTACAATGAGCAGTTCTTC. This encodes CASSQETSGSYNEQFF.

J is TRBJ1-2 and V is TRBV6-5, with 7 bases that match TRBD1. V lost 6 bases to trimming and J lost 2 bases; unmatched junction nucleotides: 3. The CDR3 spans 13 residues. Germline V gene sequence: CDR1 MNHEY, CDR2 SVGAGI. For the CDR3, the DNA is TGTGCCAGCAGAGAACAGGGGAACTATGGCTACACCTTC. This sequence encodes CASREQGNYGYTF.

The chain is built from TRBV19 and TRBJ2-3; TRBD2 agrees at 11 bases. Per the germline V gene, CDR1 is LNHDA and CDR2 is SQIVND (reference sequence). Trimming took 6 bases from V and 2 from J; bases not matched to a gene: 4. The CDR3 spans 15 residues. The CDR3 is CASSPLAGATDTQYF. The CDR3 DNA reads TGTGCCAGTAGCCCACTAGCGGGGGCCACAGATACGCAGTATTTT.

Turning to this clone: Other DNA sequences in this sample translate to the same CDR3. This chain joins TRBV18 and TRBJ2-7; 8 positions agree with TRBD1. Per the germline V gene, CDR1 is KGHSH and CDR2 is LQKENI. The CDR3 spans 14 residues. Trimming took 2 bases from V and 4 from J; bases not matched to a gene: 4. The CDR3 DNA reads TGTGCCAGCTCACCAGCCCAGGGGGCGTACGAGCAGTACTTC. Translated: CASSPAQGAYEQYF. The whole variable domain, filled in from reference TRBV18 and TRBJ2-7, reads NAGVMQNPRHLVRRRGQEARLRCSPMKGHSHVYWYRQLPEEGLKFMVYLQKENIIDESGMPKERFSAEFPKEGPSILRIQQVVRGDSAAYFCASSPAQGAYEQYFGPGTRLTVT.

V is TRBV30 and J is TRBJ2-3; TRBD1 aligns across 7 bases. CDR1 is GTSNPN, CDR2 SVGIG, per germline (reference sequence). This CDR3 region has 14 residues. Trimming at V came to 2 bases and at J to 0 bases, leaving 2 bases not matched to a gene. In nucleotides, the CDR3 is TGTGCCTGGAGTACGGGACAGAGCACAGATACGCAGTATTTT. Protein sequence: CAWSTGQSTDTQYF.

This chain links TRBV18 with TRBJ2-7; 11 positions match TRBD1. The germline V gene encodes CDR1 KGHSH and CDR2 LQKENI. CDR3 length: 15 residues. With 3 bases clipped from V and 5 bases from J, the junction kept 6 bases outside the gene matches. CDR3 in amino acids: CASSPQPGQGDEQYF. Here the CDR3 DNA reads TGTGCCAGCTCACCCCAGCCGGGACAGGGGGACGAGCAGTACTTC.

The chain carries TRBV6-6 and TRBJ2-7; D tentatively fits TRBD1 or TRBD2 (5 bases each). V gave up 6 bases and J gave up 4 bases, with 13 bases separating them. CDR3 length: 13 amino acids. CDR1 and CDR2 (germline): MNHNY, SVGAGI (reference sequence). The DNA of the CDR3 is TGTGCCAGCAGGCGAGGGGCGGGTTACGAGCAGTACTTC. It specifies CASRRGAGYEQYF.

The J gene is TRBJ2-1, the V gene TRBV27, with D possibly matching TRBD2 (6 bases). V lost 6 bases, J lost 3 bases, and 9 bases lay in between. Per the germline V gene, CDR1 is MNHEY and CDR2 is SMNVEV (reference sequence). This CDR3 spans 13 amino acids. The CDR3 is CASSMEGYNEQFF. CDR3 DNA sequence: TGTGCCAGCAGCATGGAGGGCTACAATGAGCAGTTCTTC.

This clone was counted between two and nine times. Other nucleotide sequences in the sample specify the same CDR3. The genes are TRBV6-5 and TRBJ1-1, with D maybe TRBD1 (5 bases). The CDR3 totals 15 residues. Looked up from germline, CDR1 is MNHEY and CDR2 is SVGAGI. V lost 2 bases to trimming and J lost 1 base, with 11 bases between them. CDR3 residues: CASSYRATGNTEAFF. In DNA, the CDR3 is TGTGCCAGCAGTTACAGGGCAACAGGGAACACTGAAGCTTTCTTT.

V gene TRBV5-4 combines with J gene TRBJ2-5, with 8 nucleotides matching TRBD1. The CDR3 covers 15 residues. V lost 3 bases and J lost 5; bases outside the gene matches: 9. Looked up from germline, CDR1 is SGHNT and CDR2 is YYREEE (reference sequence). The CDR3 DNA sequence: TGTGCCAGCAGCTCCTCCGAATGGACAGGGGAGACCCAGTACTTC. It codes for CASSSSEWTGETQYF.

The V and J genes are TRBV6-4 and TRBJ1-4, with D hard to call. The V gene's germline CDR1 is MRHNA and CDR2 SNTAGT. The CDR3 contains 16 residues. V was cut by 2 bases and J by 2 bases, with 12 bases left in between. This CDR3 reads CASSDRRGFTNEKLFF. For the CDR3, the DNA is TGTGCCAGCAGTGACCGCCGGGGTTTTACTAATGAAAAACTGTTTTTT.

The chain couples TRBV12-5 to TRBJ1-1; weak D call: TRBD1 (6 bases). With 7 bases removed from V and 0 bases from J, the gap between germline ends came to 15 bases. Germline CDR1 reads LGHNT; CDR2 reads FRNRAP. This CDR3 has 15 amino acids. The CDR3: CASATEGTLNTEAFF. In nucleotides, the CDR3 is TGTGCTAGTGCCACGGAGGGGACACTGAACACTGAAGCTTTCTTT.

The rearrangement uses TRBV10-1 and TRBJ2-6; D not certain. This CDR3 contains 16 residues. CDR1 and CDR2 (germline): WNHNN, SYGVQD (reference sequence). Trimming took off 9 bases at V and 0 bases at J, with 15 bases between the two ends. CDR3 residues: CARGSASGSGANVLTF. For the CDR3, the DNA is TGCGCCAGGGGAAGCGCTTCAGGCTCTGGGGCCAACGTCCTGACTTTC.

This clone was seen a handful of times. The J gene is TRBJ1-5, the V gene TRBV30; the match to TRBD1 covers 10 bases. The CDR3 sequence is 16 residues long. Per germline, CDR1 GTSNPN and CDR2 SVGIG (reference sequence). V shed 0 bases, J shed 8 bases, and the junction held 10 bases outside the gene matches. The CDR3 sequence: CAWSVAETGGIKPQHF. CDR3 sequence (DNA): TGTGCCTGGAGTGTAGCCGAGACAGGGGGCATAAAGCCCCAGCATTTT.

The chain carries TRBV5-4 and TRBJ2-7; 7 positions agree with TRBD2. Germline V gene sequence: CDR1 SGHNT, CDR2 YYREEE (reference sequence). J gave up 3 bases and V 4 bases, and 13 bases lay outside the gene matches. The CDR3 contains 16 residues. CDR3 nucleotide sequence: TGTGCCAGCAGCGACGCTACTGGGACGGGGGGCTACGAGCAGTACTTC. It codes for CASSDATGTGGYEQYF.

The V call is TRBV18, the J call TRBJ2-7, with 7 positions matching TRBD1. After removal of 2 bases from V and 4 bases from J, the junction contained 8 bases not matched to a gene. CDR3 length equals 15 residues. Germline values: CDR1 KGHSH, CDR2 LQKENI. The CDR3 sequence is CASSPNTGADYEQYF. DNA for the CDR3: TGTGCCAGCTCACCAAATACAGGGGCGGATTACGAGCAGTACTTC.

V is TRBV5-1 and J is TRBJ2-3; D is unclear. Germline CDR1 SGHRS, CDR2 YFSETQ. The CDR3 extends over 16 amino acids. The germline V and J ends were trimmed by 0 bases and 0 bases, with 11 bases remaining between them. The CDR3 here is CASSLALSPSTDTQYF. Written as DNA, the CDR3 is TGCGCCAGCAGCTTGGCTCTGTCCCCTAGCACAGATACGCAGTATTTT. Together with reference TRBV5-1 and TRBJ2-3, the CDR3 gives the full variable domain: KAGVTQTPRYLIKTRGQQVTLSCSPISGHRSVSWYQQTPGQGLQFLFEYFSETQRNKGNFPGRFSGRQFSNSRSEMNVSTLELGDSALYLCASSLALSPSTDTQYFGPGTRLTVL.

The chain carries TRBV4-2 and TRBJ1-2, with D possibly being TRBD1 (5 bases). The CDR3 is 15 residues long. V dropped 2 bases and J dropped 6 bases, with 16 bases sitting between them. Germline V gene data show CDR1 as LGHNA and CDR2 as YNFKEQ. The CDR3 DNA is TGTGCCAGCAGCCAAAGCCCGACACGGGACGATGGCTACACCTTC. It specifies CASSQSPTRDDGYTF.

This clone is a singleton in its sample. The same CDR3 arises from other DNA sequences in this sample as well. The chain couples TRBV19 to TRBJ1-5; D may be TRBD1 (6 bases). The CDR3 is 13 residues long. Trimming shortened V by 6 bases and J by 4 bases, and 10 bases separated the two germline ends. Germline CDR1 and CDR2: LNHDA and SQIVND (reference sequence). DNA for the CDR3: TGTGCCAGTAGGGACAGCTTAAATCAGCCCCAGCATTTT. As protein: CASRDSLNQPQHF. Looking up the rest from reference TRBV19 and TRBJ1-5 gives the full variable domain: DGGITQSPKYLFRKEGQNVTLSCEQNLNHDAMYWYRQDPGQGLRLIYYSQIVNDFQKGDIAEGYSVSREKKESFPLTVTSAQKNPTAFYLCASRDSLNQPQHFGDGTRLSIL.

This chain uses TRBV10-3 with TRBJ1-4, with D possibly TRBD1 on 5 matching bases. Trimming pared 4 bases from V and 0 bases from J, leaving 12 bases between. The germline V gene has CDR1 ENHRY and CDR2 SYGVKD. The CDR3 consists of 16 residues. CDR3 residues: CAISGIRGATNEKLFF. The CDR3 coding sequence is TGTGCCATCAGTGGCATTCGGGGGGCAACTAATGAAAAACTGTTTTTT.

The chain is built from TRBV29-1 and TRBJ2-3; TRBD2 aligns across 7 bases. This CDR3 is 14 amino acids long. After removal of 4 bases from V and 5 bases from J, the junction contained 9 bases not matched to a gene. Germline values: CDR1 SQVTM, CDR2 ANQGSEA. CDR3 protein: CSVVGGSGGDTQYF. In nucleotides, the CDR3 is TGCAGCGTTGTAGGCGGGAGCGGTGGAGATACGCAGTATTTT.